These 26 T cell receptor beta chains originate from one sample sequenced in a study of blood T cell repertoires in COVID-19. TCRdb's copy holds only in-frame clones and misses some; the assay was immunoSEQ multiplex PCR. The sample includes 250,000 to 400,000 clones, approximately 89% seen only once; the top ten take 1.5% to 2%. The sequenced material came from peripheral blood. These TCRs come from a woman aged 25-40 years with COVID-19, enrolled during active disease.

This clone was detected many times. The chain carries TRBV3-1 (or the pseudogene TRBV3-2) and TRBJ2-7; unclear D gene. CDR3 length equals 11 residues. V lost 3 bases to trimming and J lost 3 bases, with 3 bases between them. Germline loops: CDR1 LGHDT, CDR2 YNNKEL (reference sequence). The chain's CDR3 is CASSQSYEQYF. The DNA for the CDR3 is TGTGCCAGCAGCCAGAGCTACGAGCAGTACTTC.

The chain is built from TRBV6-5 and TRBJ1-3; D unclear. The V gene lost 5 bases and the J gene lost 3 bases, with 8 bases spanning the gap. This CDR3 region has 13 residues. Germline CDR1 reads MNHEY; CDR2 reads SVGAGI. CDR3: CASSLSGGNTIYF. CDR3 in DNA: TGTGCCAGCAGTCTGAGTGGTGGAAACACCATATATTTT.

This chain links TRBV15 with TRBJ1-4, with TRBD1 matching 11 bases. This CDR3 spans 17 amino acids. Germline assignment: CDR1 LNHNV and CDR2 YYDKDF (reference sequence). J gave up 8 bases and V 0 bases, and 8 bases lay outside the gene matches. CDR3 amino acids: CATSREGTGGGSEKLFF. In nucleotides, the CDR3 is TGTGCCACCAGCAGAGAAGGGACAGGGGGTGGAAGCGAAAAACTGTTTTTT.

The genes are TRBV7-2 and TRBJ2-4; D possibly corresponds to TRBD1 (6 bases). Germline CDR1 reads SGHTA; CDR2 reads FQGNSA. V was trimmed by 5 bases and J by 7 bases, leaving 15 bases between them. This CDR3 comprises 14 residues. CDR3 in amino acids: CASSPGQPPNIQYF. The CDR3 coding sequence is TGTGCCAGCAGCCCCGGACAGCCCCCTAACATTCAGTACTTC.

The rearrangement links TRBV6-5 to TRBJ1-1; D perhaps matches TRBD1 (5 bases). The CDR3 has 13 residues. From germline, CDR1 is MNHEY and CDR2 SVGAGI. V lost 7 bases and J 5 bases, leaving 14 bases between the germline ends. The CDR3 DNA reads as TGTGCCAGCACTAGCCCGGGGACTACTGAAGCTTTCTTT. Its protein product is CASTSPGTTEAFF.

This clone has more than one count but fewer than ten. The V gene is TRBV6-5, the J gene TRBJ1-2, with D unclear. This CDR3 contains 14 residues. V dropped 6 bases and J dropped 8 bases, with 19 bases sitting between them. Per germline, CDR1 MNHEY and CDR2 SVGAGI. For the CDR3, the DNA is TGTGCCAGCAGCGGGCCGGCGGAGGGCCGGGGCTACACCTTC. Translated: CASSGPAEGRGYTF.

The chain combines TRBV6-5 with TRBJ1-2, with D tentatively TRBD1 (5 bases). Germline V gene lookup returns CDR1 MNHEY and CDR2 SVGAGI. Trimming stripped 0 bases from V and 4 bases from J, with 12 bases between. This CDR3 contains 15 residues. CDR3 sequence reads: CASSYSADSSYGYTF. Here the CDR3 DNA reads TGTGCCAGCAGTTACTCCGCCGACAGTAGCTATGGCTACACCTTC.

The rearrangement links TRBV7-6 to TRBJ1-6; D may be TRBD1 (5 bases). Between the trimmed V and J ends, which lost 2 bases and 6 bases, there was a span of 14 bases. Germline V gene lookup returns CDR1 SGHVS and CDR2 FNYEAQ. The CDR3 covers 16 residues. The CDR3 nucleotides read TGTGCCAGCAGCTTAACAGGCAACGGTTTTAATTCACCCCTCCACTTT. This encodes CASSLTGNGFNSPLHF.

This clone was recorded only once. This chain joins TRBV7-8 and TRBJ1-5; D remains ambiguous. V was shortened by 4 bases and J by 4 bases, with 5 bases between the two germline ends. The germline CDR1 and CDR2 sequences are SGHVS and FQNEAQ. The CDR3 covers 12 residues. This CDR3 reads CASSSGNQPQHF. The CDR3 coding sequence is TGTGCCAGCAGCTCCGGGAATCAGCCCCAGCATTTT.

The chain couples TRBV6-1 to TRBJ2-7, with D possibly being TRBD1 (5 bases). This CDR3 spans 15 amino acids. V lost 2 bases and J 3 bases, leaving 14 bases between the germline ends. Germline loops: CDR1 MNHNS, CDR2 SASEGT. The CDR3 sequence is CASSEMQGLSYEQYF. The CDR3 bases are TGTGCCAGCAGTGAAATGCAGGGATTGAGCTACGAGCAGTACTTC.

The chain uses TRBV9 and TRBJ2-7, with no clear D. Germline CDR1 and CDR2: SGDLS and YYNGEE. This CDR3 has 13 residues. The V and J ends lost 0 bases and 6 bases respectively, with 10 bases between them. The CDR3 DNA is TGTGCCAGCAGCGTAGTAACGTCGGGCGAGCAGTACTTC. It translates to CASSVVTSGEQYF.

The chain joins TRBV19 to TRBJ2-7, with a possible D match to TRBD1 (5 bases). The germline CDR1 and CDR2 sequences are LNHDA and SQIVND (reference sequence). The germline V and J ends were trimmed by 5 bases and 0 bases, with 14 bases remaining between them. This CDR3 spans 15 amino acids. The CDR3 loop reads CASSANWGGSYEQYV. The CDR3 nucleotides are TGTGCCAGTAGTGCCAATTGGGGCGGCTCCTACGAGCAGTACGTC.

The V and J genes are TRBV10-2 and TRBJ1-5; TRBD1 matches 9 bases. With 4 bases clipped from V and 2 bases from J, the junction kept 9 bases outside the gene matches. The CDR3 extends over 17 amino acids. The V gene's germline CDR1 is WSHSY and CDR2 SAAADI. In DNA, the CDR3 is TGCGCCAGCAGTGGAACCGGGACAGGGTCGGGCAATCAGCCCCAGCATTTT. This gives the protein CASSGTGTGSGNQPQHF.

This chain links TRBV19 with TRBJ2-7; 8 positions agree with TRBD1. The CDR3 has 13 amino acids. V trimming: 2 bases; J trimming: 7 bases; junction bases outside the gene matches: 4. Per the germline V gene, CDR1 is LNHDA and CDR2 is SQIVND (reference sequence). DNA for the CDR3: TGTGCCAGTAGTATACAGGGGGCGGAGGAGCAGTACTTC. This encodes CASSIQGAEEQYF. The whole variable domain, filled in from reference TRBV19 and TRBJ2-7, reads DGGITQSPKYLFRKEGQNVTLSCEQNLNHDAMYWYRQDPGQGLRLIYYSQIVNDFQKGDIAEGYSVSREKKESFPLTVTSAQKNPTAFYLCASSIQGAEEQYFGPGTRLTVT.

V is TRBV29-1 and J is TRBJ1-2; 7 bases match TRBD1. CDR1 is SQVTM, CDR2 ANQGSEA, per germline. V shed 1 base and J 4 bases; nucleotides not matched to a gene: 6. CDR3 length: 14 amino acids. The CDR3 DNA sequence: TGCAGCGTTGAAGCAGGGGGTTACGTCTATGGCTACACCTTC. It codes for CSVEAGGYVYGYTF.

The genes are TRBV19 and TRBJ1-1; D may be TRBD1 (5 bases). The V and J ends lost 8 bases and 8 bases respectively, with 21 bases between them. From germline, CDR1 is LNHDA and CDR2 SQIVND (reference sequence). This CDR3 contains 14 residues. CDR3 in amino acids: CASSTGWSPPEAFF. The CDR3 nucleotides are TGTGCCAGTTCTACAGGCTGGAGCCCGCCAGAAGCTTTCTTT. Full variable domain (remainder filled in from reference TRBV19 and TRBJ1-1): DGGITQSPKYLFRKEGQNVTLSCEQNLNHDAMYWYRQDPGQGLRLIYYSQIVNDFQKGDIAEGYSVSREKKESFPLTVTSAQKNPTAFYLCASSTGWSPPEAFFGQGTRLTVV.

The gene calls are TRBV11-3 and TRBJ1-4; TRBD1 aligns across 8 bases. The CDR3 totals 15 residues. The V gene end was trimmed by 5 bases and the J gene end by 8 bases; junction bases not matched to a gene: 10. Germline CDR1 SGHNT, CDR2 YENEEA. The DNA of the CDR3 is TGTGCCAGCAGCCCCCGGACAGGGTTGGTCGAAAAACTGTTTTTT. Its translation is CASSPRTGLVEKLFF. Based on the CDR3 plus reference TRBV11-3 and TRBJ1-4, the full variable domain is EAGVVQSPRYKIIEKKQPVAFWCNPISGHNTLYWYLQNLGQGPELLIRYENEEAVDDSQLPKDRFSAERLKGVDSTLKIQPAELGDSAVYLCASSPRTGLVEKLFFGSGTQLSVL.

The chain carries TRBV5-6 and TRBJ2-7; possible D gene TRBD1, 6 bases. Deletions cut 5 bases from V and 3 bases from J, with 27 bases between. Germline V lookup: CDR1 SGHDT, CDR2 YYEEEE. There are 18 residues in the CDR3. The CDR3 loop is CASRTKGGGLPNNYEQYV. In DNA, the CDR3 is TGTGCCAGCAGAACCAAGGGTGGGGGCCTCCCCAATAACTACGAGCAGTACGTC.

V gene TRBV4-2 combines with J gene TRBJ2-2; TRBD2 matches at 12 bases. Trimming at V came to 3 bases and at J to 4 bases, leaving 6 bases not matched to a gene. Germline assignment: CDR1 LGHNA and CDR2 YNFKEQ. The CDR3 runs 17 residues. The chain's CDR3 is CASSHPTSGGPTGELFF. CDR3 in DNA: TGTGCCAGCAGCCATCCGACTAGCGGGGGCCCCACCGGGGAGCTGTTTTTT.

This clone was seen a single time. The chain links TRBV5-1 to TRBJ1-4, with D possibly matching TRBD1 (5 bases). Trimming pared 0 bases from V and 8 bases from J, leaving 14 bases between. The CDR3 runs to 15 residues. The V gene's germline CDR1 is SGHRS and CDR2 YFSETQ. This chain's CDR3 is CASSLVAGTDEKLFF. Written as DNA, the CDR3 is TGCGCCAGCAGCTTGGTCGCGGGGACCGACGAAAAACTGTTTTTT.

The chain joins TRBV3-1 (or the pseudogene TRBV3-2) to TRBJ2-5, with 12 positions matching TRBD2. Germline lookup yields CDR1 LGHDT and CDR2 YNNKEL (reference sequence). This CDR3 is built from 14 residues. The J segment lost 4 bases and the V segment lost 7 bases, leaving 4 bases of the junction unmatched. CDR3 amino acids: CASISTSGGETQYF. CDR3 nucleotides: TGTGCCAGCATTTCGACTAGCGGGGGAGAGACCCAGTACTTC.

This clone is termed medium-sized. The genes are TRBV15 and TRBJ2-7; 9 nucleotides line up with TRBD2. Germline V gene data show CDR1 as LNHNV and CDR2 as YYDKDF (reference sequence). V dropped 5 bases and J dropped 6; count of bases not matched to a gene: 14. This CDR3 spans 16 amino acids. CDR3 loop: CATSGSREGGGAEQYF. As DNA, the CDR3 is TGTGCCACCAGCGGATCCCGTGAGGGCGGGGGGGCCGAGCAGTACTTC. Based on the CDR3 plus reference TRBV15 and TRBJ2-7, the full variable domain is DAMVIQNPRYQVTQFGKPVTLSCSQTLNHNVMYWYQQKSSQAPKLLFHYYDKDFNNEADTPDNFQSRRPNTSFCFLDIRSPGLGDTAMYLCATSGSREGGGAEQYFGPGTRLTVT.

The chain uses TRBV4-1 and TRBJ2-3; TRBD1 matches 7 bases. J gave up 3 bases and V 3 bases, and 9 bases lay outside the gene matches. From germline, CDR1 is MGHRA and CDR2 YSYEKL. The CDR3 is 16 residues long. As DNA, the CDR3 is TGCGCCAGCAGCCAGGGGCTACCCAGGGGGACAGATACGCAGTATTTT. This codes for CASSQGLPRGTDTQYF.

V usage is TRBV10-2 and J usage is TRBJ1-5; tentatively, D is TRBD1 (6 bases). The germline gives CDR1 WSHSY, CDR2 SAAADI. The CDR3 consists of 17 residues. Trimming took off 2 bases at V and 0 bases at J, with 14 bases between the two ends. The CDR3: CASSELRGDDSNQPQHF. The CDR3 DNA is TGCGCCAGCAGTGAGCTCAGGGGCGACGATAGCAATCAGCCCCAGCATTTT.

The chain carries TRBV28 and TRBJ2-1, with D perhaps TRBD2 (6 bases). Germline values: CDR1 MDHEN, CDR2 SYDVKM. The CDR3 totals 13 residues. Trimming left V 10 bases short and J 9 bases short, with 19 bases between. CDR3 nucleotide sequence: TGTGCCACCAAAACAACCGTCGGGGGTGAGCAGTTCTTC. It yields the protein CATKTTVGGEQFF.

This sequence joins TRBV2 and TRBJ1-4, with D possibly being TRBD1 (5 bases). The V end was cut by 6 bases, the J end by 7 bases, with 9 bases between. The CDR3 has 12 amino acids. Germline CDR1 and CDR2: SNHLY and FYNNEI. The CDR3 region has the DNA TGTGCCAGCAGCAGGGCTGGTGAAAAACTGTTTTTT. Translation: CASSRAGEKLFF.